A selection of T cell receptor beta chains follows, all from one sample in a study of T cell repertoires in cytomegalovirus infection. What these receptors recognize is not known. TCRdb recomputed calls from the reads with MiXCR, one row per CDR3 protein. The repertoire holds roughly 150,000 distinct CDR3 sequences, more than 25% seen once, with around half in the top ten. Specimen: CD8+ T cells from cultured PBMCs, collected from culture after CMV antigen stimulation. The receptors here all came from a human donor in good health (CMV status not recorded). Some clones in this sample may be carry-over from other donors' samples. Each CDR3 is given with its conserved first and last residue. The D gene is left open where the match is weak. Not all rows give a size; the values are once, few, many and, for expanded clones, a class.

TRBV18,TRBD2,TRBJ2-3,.,CASTAGILAGGTDTQYF,TGTGCCAGCACCGCCGGCATACTAGCGGGGGGCACAGATACGCAGTATTTT
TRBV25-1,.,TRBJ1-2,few,CASSETRYNGYTF,TGTGCCAGCAGTGAAACTAGGTACAATGGCTACACCTTC
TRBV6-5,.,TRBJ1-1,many,CASSYLGPNTEAFF,TGTGCCAGCAGTTACCTGGGACCGAACACTGAAGCTTTCTTT
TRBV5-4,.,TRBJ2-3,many,CASSPDPGTDTQYF,TGTGCCAGCAGCCCTGACCCGGGCACAGATACGCAGTATTTT
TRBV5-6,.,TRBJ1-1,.,CASSEDGQTEAFF,TGTGCCAGCAGCGAAGACGGACAAACTGAAGCTTTCTTT
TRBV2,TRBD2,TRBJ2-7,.,CASFGAGGPYEQYF,TGTGCCAGCTTCGGGGCGGGGGGGCCGTACGAGCAGTACTTC
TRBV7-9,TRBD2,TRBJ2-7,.,CASTTSGGPYEQYF,TGTGCCAGCACCACTAGCGGGGGTCCCTACGAGCAGTACTTC
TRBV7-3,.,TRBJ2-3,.,CASSSDRASTDTQYF,TGTGCCAGCAGCTCAGACAGAGCTTCCACAGATACGCAGTATTTT
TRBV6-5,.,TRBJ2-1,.,CASSYGGPNEQFF,TGTGCCAGCAGTTACGGGGGGCCCAATGAGCAGTTCTTC
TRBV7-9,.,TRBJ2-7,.,CASSFDSLPSYEQYF,TGTGCCAGCAGCTTTGACAGTCTTCCCTCCTACGAGCAGTACTTC
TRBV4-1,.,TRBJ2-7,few,CASSQDAAYEQYF,TGCGCCAGCAGCCAAGATGCCGCCTACGAGCAGTACTTC
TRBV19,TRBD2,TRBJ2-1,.,CASSPSSGDYNEQFF,TGTGCCAGTAGCCCATCTAGCGGGGATTACAATGAGCAGTTCTTC
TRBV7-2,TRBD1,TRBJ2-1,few,CASSLGQGAVNEQFF,TGTGCCAGCAGCTTAGGGCAGGGGGCTGTCAATGAGCAGTTCTTC
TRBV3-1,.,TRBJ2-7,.,CASSGKNRALYEQYF,TGTGCCAGCAGCGGAAAAAACCGGGCCCTCTACGAGCAGTACTTC
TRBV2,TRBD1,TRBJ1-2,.,CASTLTGADSFDGYTF,TGTGCCAGCACTTTGACAGGGGCTGATTCTTTCGATGGCTACACCTTC
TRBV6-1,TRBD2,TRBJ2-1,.,CASSEPAGGPGNEQFF,TGTGCCAGCAGTGAACCAGCGGGGGGGCCGGGGAATGAGCAGTTCTTC
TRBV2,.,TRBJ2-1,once,CASSEWVRVAGNEQFF,TGTGCCAGCAGTGAATGGGTTCGCGTTGCGGGCAATGAGCAGTTCTTC
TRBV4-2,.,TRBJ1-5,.,CASSSWDTDQPQHF,TGTGCCAGCAGCTCGTGGGACACAGATCAGCCCCAGCATTTT
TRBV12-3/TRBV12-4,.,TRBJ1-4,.,CASSPGFQANEKLFF,TGTGCCAGCAGCCCAGGGTTCCAAGCTAATGAAAAACTGTTTTTT
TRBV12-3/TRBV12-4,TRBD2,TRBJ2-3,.,CASSQRTSGGPTRNF,TGTGCCAGCAGCCAAAGGACTAGCGGGGGGCCTACGCGGAATTTT
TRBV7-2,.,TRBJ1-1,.,CAGSLVGSTEAFF,TGTGCCGGCAGCTTAGTGGGAAGCACTGAAGCTTTCTTT
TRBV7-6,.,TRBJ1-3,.,CASSLGRLNSGNTIYF,TGTGCCAGCAGCTTAGGGCGCCTCAACTCTGGAAACACCATATATTTT
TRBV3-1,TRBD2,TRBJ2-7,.,CASSPPGLAGSYEQYF,TGTGCCAGCAGCCCACCGGGACTAGCGGGGTCCTACGAGCAGTACTTC
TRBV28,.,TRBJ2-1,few,CASSLSMQGSYNEQFF,TGTGCCAGCAGTTTATCGATGCAGGGGTCCTACAATGAGCAGTTCTTC
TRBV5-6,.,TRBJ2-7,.,CASSPGFDEQYF,TGTGCCAGCAGTCCGGGGTTCGACGAGCAGTACTTC
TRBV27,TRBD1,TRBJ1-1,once,CATKDRVRTEAFF,TGTGCCACCAAGGACAGGGTGAGGACTGAAGCTTTCTTT
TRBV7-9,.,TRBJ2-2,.,CASSDSVSSGRMGELFF,TGTGCCAGCAGCGATAGCGTGTCTTCCGGGCGTATGGGGGAGCTGTTTTTT
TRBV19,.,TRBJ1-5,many,CASSATTTAYLNQPQHF,TGTGCCAGTAGTGCCACGACAACGGCGTACCTCAATCAGCCCCAGCATTTT
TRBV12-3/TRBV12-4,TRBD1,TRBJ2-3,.,CASSLSDRGPDTQYF,TGTGCCAGCAGTTTATCGGACAGGGGCCCAGATACGCAGTATTTT
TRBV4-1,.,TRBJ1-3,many,CASSQGENAGNTIYF,TGCGCCAGCAGCCAAGGCGAGAATGCGGGAAACACCATATATTTT
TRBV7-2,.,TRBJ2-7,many,CASSLYCETIYEQYF,TGTGCCAGCAGCTTATATTGTGAGACAATCTACGAGCAGTACTTC
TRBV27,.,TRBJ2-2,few,CASSLFGGTGELFF,TGTGCCAGCAGTTTATTTGGGGGAACCGGGGAGCTGTTTTTT
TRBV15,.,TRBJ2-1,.,CATSRAAVGSSYNEQFF,TGTGCCACCAGCAGAGCGGCGGTGGGGAGCTCCTACAATGAGCAGTTCTTC
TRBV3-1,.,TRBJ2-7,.,CASSQDPRGNSYEQYF,TGTGCCAGCAGCCAAGACCCCAGAGGGAACTCCTACGAGCAGTACTTC
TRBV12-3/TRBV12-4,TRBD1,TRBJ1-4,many,CASSLAHRGTKLFF,TGTGCCAGCAGTTTAGCGCACAGGGGAACGAAACTGTTTTTT
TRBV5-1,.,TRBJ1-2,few,CASSLSRANYGYTF,TGCGCCAGCAGCTTGTCCAGAGCTAACTATGGCTACACCTTC
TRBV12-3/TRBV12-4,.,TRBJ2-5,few,CASSLPLLGAKETQYF,TGTGCCAGCAGCCTCCCACTGCTCGGGGCGAAAGAGACCCAGTACTTC
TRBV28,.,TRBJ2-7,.,CASSLLVSYEQYF,TGTGCCAGCAGTTTACTTGTGTCCTACGAGCAGTACTTC
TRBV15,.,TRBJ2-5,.,CATTLGSQETQYF,TGTGCCACGACGCTGGGGTCCCAAGAGACCCAGTACTTC
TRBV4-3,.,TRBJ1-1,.,CASSGRRQDHTEAFF,TGCGCCAGCAGCGGACGCAGGCAGGACCACACTGAAGCTTTCTTT
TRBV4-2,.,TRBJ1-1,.,CASSQGGEGEAFF,TGTGCCAGCAGCCAAGGAGGGGAAGGGGAAGCTTTCTTT
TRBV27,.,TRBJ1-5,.,CASSWSGTGNQPQHF,TGTGCCAGCAGTTGGTCCGGGACGGGCAATCAGCCCCAGCATTTT
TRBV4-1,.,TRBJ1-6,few,CASSQDSRSYNSPLHF,TGCGCCAGCAGCCAAGATTCCCGCTCCTATAATTCACCCCTCCACTTT